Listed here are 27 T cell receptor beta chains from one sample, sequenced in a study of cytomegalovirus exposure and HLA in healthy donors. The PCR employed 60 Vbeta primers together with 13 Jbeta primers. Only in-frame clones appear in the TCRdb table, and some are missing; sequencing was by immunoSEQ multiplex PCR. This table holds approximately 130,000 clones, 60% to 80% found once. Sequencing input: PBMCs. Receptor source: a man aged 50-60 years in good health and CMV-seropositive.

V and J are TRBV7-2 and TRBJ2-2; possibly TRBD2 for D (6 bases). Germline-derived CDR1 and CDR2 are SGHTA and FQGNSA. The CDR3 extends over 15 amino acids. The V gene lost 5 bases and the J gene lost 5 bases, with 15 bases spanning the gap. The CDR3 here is CASSPGGVQTGELFF. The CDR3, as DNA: TGTGCCAGCAGCCCAGGCGGGGTACAGACCGGGGAGCTGTTTTTT.

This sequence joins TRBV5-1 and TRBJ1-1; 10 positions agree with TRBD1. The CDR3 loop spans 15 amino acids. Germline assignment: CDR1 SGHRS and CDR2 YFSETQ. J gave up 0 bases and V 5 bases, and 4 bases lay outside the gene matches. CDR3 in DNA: TGCGCCAGCAGGGGACAGGGGAACGTGAACACTGAAGCTTTCTTT. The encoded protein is CASRGQGNVNTEAFF.

DNA of the CDR3: TGTGCCAGTAGGCGAACAGGGGGCTTTGCCTATGGCTACACCTTC. It encodes CASRRTGGFAYGYTF. The V gene is TRBV19, the J gene TRBJ1-2; 9 bases agree with TRBD1. The V and J ends lost 6 bases and 4 bases, in that order; junction bases with no gene match: 9. From germline, CDR1 is LNHDA and CDR2 SQIVND (reference sequence). CDR3 size: 15 residues.

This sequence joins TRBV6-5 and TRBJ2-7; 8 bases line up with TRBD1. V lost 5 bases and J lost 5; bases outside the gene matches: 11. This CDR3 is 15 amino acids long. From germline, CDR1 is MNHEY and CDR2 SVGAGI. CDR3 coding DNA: TGTGCCAGCAGTCTTATTAGACAGGGGAGGAACGAGCAGTACTTC. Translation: CASSLIRQGRNEQYF.

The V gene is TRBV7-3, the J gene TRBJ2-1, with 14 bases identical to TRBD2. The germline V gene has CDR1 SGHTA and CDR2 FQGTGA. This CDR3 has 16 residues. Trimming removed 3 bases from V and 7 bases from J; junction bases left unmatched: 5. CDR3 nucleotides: TGTGCCAGCAGCTTCGGACTAGCGGGAGGAGAGAATGAGCAGTTCTTC. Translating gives CASSFGLAGGENEQFF. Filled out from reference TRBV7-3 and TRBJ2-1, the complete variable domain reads GAGVSQTPSNKVTEKGKYVELRCDPISGHTALYWYRQSLGQGPEFLIYFQGTGAADDSGLPNDRFFAVRPEGSVSTLKIQRTERGDSAVYLCASSFGLAGGENEQFFGPGTRLTVL.

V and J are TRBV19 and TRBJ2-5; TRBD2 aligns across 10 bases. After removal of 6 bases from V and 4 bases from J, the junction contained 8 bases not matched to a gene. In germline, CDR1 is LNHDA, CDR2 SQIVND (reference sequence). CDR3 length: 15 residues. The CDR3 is CASSNLAGAGETQYF. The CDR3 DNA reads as TGTGCCAGTAGCAATCTAGCGGGAGCGGGAGAGACCCAGTACTTC.

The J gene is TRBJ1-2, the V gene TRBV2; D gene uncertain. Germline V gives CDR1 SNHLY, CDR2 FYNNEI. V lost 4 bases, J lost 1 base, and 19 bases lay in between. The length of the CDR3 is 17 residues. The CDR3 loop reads CASSGGPLTSLNYGYTF. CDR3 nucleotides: TGTGCCAGCAGTGGCGGCCCACTCACCTCTCTTAACTATGGCTACACCTTC.

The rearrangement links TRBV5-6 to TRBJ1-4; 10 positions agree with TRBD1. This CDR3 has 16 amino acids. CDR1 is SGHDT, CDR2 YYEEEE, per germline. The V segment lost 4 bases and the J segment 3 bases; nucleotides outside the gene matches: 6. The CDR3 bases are TGTGCCAGCAGCCTGAGGACAGGGGGTCCTAATGAAAAACTGTTTTTT. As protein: CASSLRTGGPNEKLFF. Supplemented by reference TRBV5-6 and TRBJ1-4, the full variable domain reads DAGVTQSPTHLIKTRGQQVTLRCSPKSGHDTVSWYQQALGQGPQFIFQYYEEEERQRGNFPDRFSGHQFPNYSSELNVNALLLGDSALYLCASSLRTGGPNEKLFFGSGTQLSVL.

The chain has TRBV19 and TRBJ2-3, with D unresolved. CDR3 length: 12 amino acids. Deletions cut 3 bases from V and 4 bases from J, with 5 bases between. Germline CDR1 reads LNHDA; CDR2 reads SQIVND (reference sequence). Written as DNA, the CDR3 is TGTGCCAGTAGTATTAGTCCAGATACGCAGTATTTT. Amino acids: CASSISPDTQYF.

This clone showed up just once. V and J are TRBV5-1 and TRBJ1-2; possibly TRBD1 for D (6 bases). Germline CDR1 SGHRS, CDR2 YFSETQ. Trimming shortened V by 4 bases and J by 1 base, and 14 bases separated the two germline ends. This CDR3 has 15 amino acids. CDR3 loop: CASSMGHQFNYGYTF. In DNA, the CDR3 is TGCGCCAGCAGCATGGGACACCAATTTAACTATGGCTACACCTTC.

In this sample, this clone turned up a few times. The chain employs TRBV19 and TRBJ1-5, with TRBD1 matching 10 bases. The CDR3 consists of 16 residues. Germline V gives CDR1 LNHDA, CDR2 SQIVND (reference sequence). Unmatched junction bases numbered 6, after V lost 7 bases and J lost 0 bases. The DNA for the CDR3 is TGTGCCAGTACCCTGGGACAGGGGAATAGCAATCAGCCCCAGCATTTT. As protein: CASTLGQGNSNQPQHF.

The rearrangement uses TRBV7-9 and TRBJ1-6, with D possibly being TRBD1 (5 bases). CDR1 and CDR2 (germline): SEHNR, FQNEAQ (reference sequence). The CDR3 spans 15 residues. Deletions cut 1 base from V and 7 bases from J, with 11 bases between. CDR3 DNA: TGTGCCAGCAGCTTAGGAAACAGGCGAAATTCACCCCTCCACTTT. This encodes CASSLGNRRNSPLHF.

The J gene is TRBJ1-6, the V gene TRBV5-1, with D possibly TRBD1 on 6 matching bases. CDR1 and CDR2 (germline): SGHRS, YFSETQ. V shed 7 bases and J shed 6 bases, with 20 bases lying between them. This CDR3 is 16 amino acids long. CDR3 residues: CASRPGLDRFNSPLHF. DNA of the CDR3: TGCGCCAGCCGACCCGGGCTAGACAGGTTTAATTCACCCCTCCACTTT.

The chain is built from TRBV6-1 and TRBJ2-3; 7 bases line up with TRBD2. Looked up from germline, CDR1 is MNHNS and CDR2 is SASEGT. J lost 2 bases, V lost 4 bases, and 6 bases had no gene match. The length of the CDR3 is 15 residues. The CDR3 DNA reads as TGTGCCAGCAGTGGACGCGGGACTACCACAGATACGCAGTATTTT. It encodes CASSGRGTTTDTQYF.

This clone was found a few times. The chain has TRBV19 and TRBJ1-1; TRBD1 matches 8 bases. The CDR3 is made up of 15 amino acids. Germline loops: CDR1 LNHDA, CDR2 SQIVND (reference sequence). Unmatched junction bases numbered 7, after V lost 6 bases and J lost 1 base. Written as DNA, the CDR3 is TGTGCCAGTAGCCTCACCGGGACAGGGAACACTGAAGCTTTCTTT. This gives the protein CASSLTGTGNTEAFF. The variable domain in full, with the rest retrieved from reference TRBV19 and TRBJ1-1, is DGGITQSPKYLFRKEGQNVTLSCEQNLNHDAMYWYRQDPGQGLRLIYYSQIVNDFQKGDIAEGYSVSREKKESFPLTVTSAQKNPTAFYLCASSLTGTGNTEAFFGQGTRLTVV.

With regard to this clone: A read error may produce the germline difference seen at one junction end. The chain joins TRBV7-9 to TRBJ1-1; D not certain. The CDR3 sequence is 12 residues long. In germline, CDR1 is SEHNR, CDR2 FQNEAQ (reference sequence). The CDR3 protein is CSSTLVDTEAFF. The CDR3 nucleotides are TGTTCCAGCACTCTAGTGGACACTGAAGCTTTCTTT.

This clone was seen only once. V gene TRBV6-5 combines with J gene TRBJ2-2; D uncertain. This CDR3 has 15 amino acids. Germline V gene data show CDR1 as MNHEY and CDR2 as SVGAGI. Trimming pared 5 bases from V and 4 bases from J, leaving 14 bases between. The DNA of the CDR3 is TGTGCCAGCAGTCCCGCCTCCCTCGGCACCGGGGAGCTGTTTTTT. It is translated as CASSPASLGTGELFF.

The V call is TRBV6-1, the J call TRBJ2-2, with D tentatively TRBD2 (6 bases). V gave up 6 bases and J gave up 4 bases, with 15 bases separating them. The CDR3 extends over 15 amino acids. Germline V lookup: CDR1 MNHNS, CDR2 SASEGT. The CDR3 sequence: CASRASDSSTGELFF. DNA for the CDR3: TGTGCCAGCAGGGCTAGCGACAGCTCCACCGGGGAGCTGTTTTTT.

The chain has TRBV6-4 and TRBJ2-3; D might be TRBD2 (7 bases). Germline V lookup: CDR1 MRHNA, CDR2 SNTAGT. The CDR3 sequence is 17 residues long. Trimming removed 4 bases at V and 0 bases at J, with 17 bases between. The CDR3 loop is CASSVHGGPASTDTQYF. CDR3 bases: TGTGCCAGCAGTGTTCACGGGGGGCCAGCTAGCACAGATACGCAGTATTTT.

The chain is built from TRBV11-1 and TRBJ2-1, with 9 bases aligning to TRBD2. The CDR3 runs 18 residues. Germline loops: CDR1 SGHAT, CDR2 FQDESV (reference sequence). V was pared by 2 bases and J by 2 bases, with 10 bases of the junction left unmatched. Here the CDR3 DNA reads TGTGCCAGCAGCTTAAGGGGTGTAGCGGGAGTTACCTACAATGAGCAGTTCTTC. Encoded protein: CASSLRGVAGVTYNEQFF.

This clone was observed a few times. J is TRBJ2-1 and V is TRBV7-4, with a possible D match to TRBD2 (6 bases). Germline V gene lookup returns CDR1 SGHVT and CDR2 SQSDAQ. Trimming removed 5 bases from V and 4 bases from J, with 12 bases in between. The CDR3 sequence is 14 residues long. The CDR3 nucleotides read TGTGCCAGCAGCGTACAACTAGCATACAATGAGCAGTTCTTC. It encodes CASSVQLAYNEQFF.

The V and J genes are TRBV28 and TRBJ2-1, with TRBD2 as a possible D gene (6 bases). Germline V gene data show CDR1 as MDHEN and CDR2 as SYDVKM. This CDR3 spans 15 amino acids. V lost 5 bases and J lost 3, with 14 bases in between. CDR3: CASSAIAVHYNEQFF. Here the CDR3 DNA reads TGTGCCAGCAGTGCTATAGCGGTACACTACAATGAGCAGTTCTTC.

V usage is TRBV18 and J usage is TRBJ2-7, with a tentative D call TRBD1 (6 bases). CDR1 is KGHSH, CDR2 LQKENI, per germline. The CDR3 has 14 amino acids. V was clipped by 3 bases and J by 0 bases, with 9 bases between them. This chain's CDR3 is CASSPGAVSYEQYF. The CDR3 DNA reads TGTGCCAGCTCACCGGGGGCAGTCTCCTACGAGCAGTACTTC.

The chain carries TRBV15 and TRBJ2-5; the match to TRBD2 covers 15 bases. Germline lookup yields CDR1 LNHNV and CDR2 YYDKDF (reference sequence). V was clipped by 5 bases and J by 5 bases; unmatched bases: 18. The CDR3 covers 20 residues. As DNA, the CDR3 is TGTGCCACCAGCCAAACAGGGCCTTGGACTAGCGGGAGGGCCAGGGAGACCCAGTACTTC. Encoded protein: CATSQTGPWTSGRARETQYF.

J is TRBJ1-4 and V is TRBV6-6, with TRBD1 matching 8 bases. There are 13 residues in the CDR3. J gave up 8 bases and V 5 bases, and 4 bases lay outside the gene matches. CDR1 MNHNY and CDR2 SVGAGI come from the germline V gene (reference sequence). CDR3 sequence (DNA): TGTGCCAGCAGTCTCAGGGGGCCCGAAAAACTGTTTTTT. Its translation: CASSLRGPEKLFF.

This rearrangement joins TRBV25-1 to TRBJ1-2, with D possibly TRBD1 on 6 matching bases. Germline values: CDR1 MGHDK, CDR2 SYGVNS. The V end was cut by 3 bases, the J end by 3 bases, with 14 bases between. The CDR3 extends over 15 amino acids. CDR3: CASSDYTGTDYGYTF. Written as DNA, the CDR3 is TGTGCCAGCAGTGACTACACAGGGACGGACTATGGCTACACCTTC.

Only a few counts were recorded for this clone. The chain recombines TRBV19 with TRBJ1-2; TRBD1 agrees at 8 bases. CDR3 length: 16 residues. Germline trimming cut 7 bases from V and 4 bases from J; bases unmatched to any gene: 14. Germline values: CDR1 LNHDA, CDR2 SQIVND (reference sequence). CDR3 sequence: CASKEGQGPLGYGYTF. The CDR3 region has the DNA TGTGCCAGTAAGGAAGGACAGGGCCCCCTTGGCTATGGCTACACCTTC.